The 18 T cell receptor beta chains below were found in one sample sequenced in a study of T cells in tumors and immune-related adverse events. The data were produced by immunoSEQ multiplex PCR, yet TCRdb's version contains in-frame clones alone and is incomplete. The data contain a few thousand clones, approximately 65% of them singletons. This sample comprised gut tissue, obtained from a patient treated with anti-PD-1 therapy. All receptors come from a female donor with metastatic renal cell carcinoma.

The J gene is TRBJ1-5, the V gene TRBV5-1; a weak D match, TRBD1 (6 bases). Trimming cost V 0 bases and J 0 bases, with 7 bases left between them. The V gene's germline CDR1 is SGHRS and CDR2 YFSETQ. The CDR3 extends over 15 amino acids. The CDR3 loop reads CASSLGDNSNQPQHF. The CDR3 DNA reads as TGCGCCAGCAGCTTGGGGGACAATAGCAATCAGCCCCAGCATTTT. Supplemented by reference TRBV5-1 and TRBJ1-5, the full variable domain reads KAGVTQTPRYLIKTRGQQVTLSCSPISGHRSVSWYQQTPGQGLQFLFEYFSETQRNKGNFPGRFSGRQFSNSRSEMNVSTLELGDSALYLCASSLGDNSNQPQHFGDGTRLSIL.

This rearrangement joins TRBV25-1 to TRBJ2-2; 8 nucleotides match TRBD2. The CDR3 totals 16 residues. V lost 1 base and J lost 4; bases outside the gene matches: 5. Germline V gives CDR1 MGHDK, CDR2 SYGVNS. The CDR3 reads CASSESSGSFTGELFF. CDR3 nucleotides: TGTGCCAGCAGTGAATCAAGCGGGAGTTTCACCGGGGAGCTGTTTTTT.

This clone was detected only a few times. The CDR3 spells CASSWKNIQYF. CDR3 DNA sequence: TGTGCCAGCAGCTGGAAAAACATTCAGTACTTC. The chain links TRBV11-2 to TRBJ2-4; D is ambiguous. There are 11 residues in the CDR3. Trimming left V 4 bases short and J 4 bases short, with 2 bases between. The V gene's germline CDR1 is SGHAT and CDR2 FQNNGV.

The V call is TRBV5-4, the J call TRBJ2-3; TRBD2 is a possible D gene (6 bases). V lost 7 bases, J lost 0 bases, and 12 bases lay in between. The germline gives CDR1 SGHNT, CDR2 YYREEE (reference sequence). The CDR3 contains 14 residues. The CDR3 is CASVKEGSTDTQYF. The CDR3 DNA reads TGTGCCAGCGTCAAGGAGGGTAGCACAGATACGCAGTATTTT.

Only a few counts were recorded for this clone. V usage is TRBV4-2 and J usage is TRBJ2-2, with TRBD1 identical over 7 bases. Germline V CDR1 and CDR2: LGHNA, YNFKEQ. The CDR3 totals 15 residues. With 3 bases clipped from V and 7 bases from J, the junction kept 8 bases outside the gene matches. As DNA, the CDR3 is TGTGCCAGCAGCCAGCGGAATACAGGGGACGGGGAGCTGTTTTTT. Translation: CASSQRNTGDGELFF.

The chain carries TRBV27 and TRBJ1-1; D uncertain. CDR1 is MNHEY, CDR2 SMNVEV, per germline (reference sequence). The V end lost 10 bases, the J end lost 2 bases, and 20 bases lay between the germline ends. This CDR3 region has 15 residues. The CDR3 loop reads CATAHYRGPNTEAFF. The DNA of the CDR3 is TGTGCCACCGCACACTATCGAGGACCTAACACTGAAGCTTTCTTT.

The V gene is TRBV5-8, the J gene TRBJ2-7; 7 bases agree with TRBD1. The CDR3 runs 17 residues. The germline gives CDR1 SGHTS, CDR2 YDEGEE. Trimming cost V 1 base and J 2 bases; bases outside gene matches: 12. CDR3 loop: CASSLRVSGGIAYEQYF. CDR3 in DNA: TGTGCCAGCAGCTTGAGGGTTTCAGGGGGAATCGCCTACGAGCAGTACTTC. Combining the CDR3 with reference TRBV5-8 and TRBJ2-7 gives the whole variable domain EAGVTQSPTHLIKTRGQQATLRCSPISGHTSVYWYQQALGLGLQFLLWYDEGEERNRGNFPPRFSGRQFPNYSSELNVNALELEDSALYLCASSLRVSGGIAYEQYFGPGTRLTVT.

This chain joins TRBV19 and TRBJ2-7; possible D gene TRBD1, 6 bases. V lost 3 bases to trimming and J lost 0 bases, with 15 bases between them. The CDR3 contains 16 residues. The germline gives CDR1 LNHDA, CDR2 SQIVND (reference sequence). The chain's CDR3 is CASSIPRTASSYEQYF. The CDR3 coding sequence is TGTGCCAGTAGTATCCCCCGGACAGCTAGCTCCTACGAGCAGTACTTC.

The rearrangement joins TRBV11-3 to TRBJ2-7, with TRBD2 matching 9 bases. This CDR3 contains 16 residues. CDR1 is SGHNT and CDR2 is YENEEA in the germline V gene. The V and J ends lost 3 bases and 7 bases, in that order; junction bases with no gene match: 13. In DNA form, the CDR3 reads TGTGCCAGCAGCTTGACCAGACTAGCGGTCCCGGGGGAGCAGTACTTC. It specifies CASSLTRLAVPGEQYF. The full variable domain, in which reference TRBV11-3 and TRBJ2-7 provide the parts outside the CDR3, is EAGVVQSPRYKIIEKKQPVAFWCNPISGHNTLYWYLQNLGQGPELLIRYENEEAVDDSQLPKDRFSAERLKGVDSTLKIQPAELGDSAVYLCASSLTRLAVPGEQYFGPGTRLTVT.

The CDR3 nucleotides are TGTGCCAGCAGTTACAACCAGGGTAACGGAGAGACCCAGTACTTC. Protein sequence: CASSYNQGNGETQYF. The rearrangement joins TRBV6-6 to TRBJ2-5; TRBD1 is a possible D gene (5 bases). The CDR3 is 15 residues long. Germline CDR1 is MNHNY and CDR2 is SVGAGI (reference sequence). Trimming took off 2 bases at V and 4 bases at J, with 14 bases between the two ends.

The chain employs TRBV19 and TRBJ2-5; TRBD1 matches 9 bases. Trimming cost V 6 bases and J 4 bases; bases outside gene matches: 6. Germline assignment: CDR1 LNHDA and CDR2 SQIVND (reference sequence). The CDR3 loop spans 14 amino acids. CDR3 in amino acids: CASSQPGQGETQYF. The DNA for the CDR3 is TGTGCCAGTAGCCAACCGGGACAGGGAGAGACCCAGTACTTC. The variable domain in full, with the rest retrieved from reference TRBV19 and TRBJ2-5, is DGGITQSPKYLFRKEGQNVTLSCEQNLNHDAMYWYRQDPGQGLRLIYYSQIVNDFQKGDIAEGYSVSREKKESFPLTVTSAQKNPTAFYLCASSQPGQGETQYFGPGTRLLVL.

V usage is TRBV4-2 and J usage is TRBJ1-1; 9 bases are shared with TRBD1. Per germline, CDR1 LGHNA and CDR2 YNFKEQ. Losses at the gene ends were 2 bases for V and 5 bases for J; bases not matched to a gene: 3. CDR3 length: 14 residues. The CDR3 reads CASSQIQGATEAFF. The DNA for the CDR3 is TGTGCCAGCAGCCAAATACAGGGGGCGACTGAAGCTTTCTTT.

The V and J genes are TRBV27 and TRBJ1-3; 9 positions match TRBD1. The CDR3 spans 15 residues. Trimming at V came to 9 bases and at J to 3 bases, leaving 9 bases not matched to a gene. Germline CDR1 and CDR2: MNHEY and SMNVEV (reference sequence). CDR3 coding DNA: TGTGCCAGTAAACCGGGACAGGGCTTTGGAAACACCATATATTTT. As protein: CASKPGQGFGNTIYF.

This clone has a single count. V gene TRBV28 combines with J gene TRBJ1-4; 8 bases line up with TRBD1. The trim removed 5 bases at V and 7 bases at J, leaving 6 bases unmatched. From germline, CDR1 is MDHEN and CDR2 SYDVKM. CDR3 size: 14 residues. Here the CDR3 reads CASSVGQEGEKLFF. The CDR3 DNA reads TGTGCCAGCAGTGTGGGACAGGAGGGTGAAAAACTGTTTTTT. Variable domain in full (rest from reference TRBV28 and TRBJ1-4): DVKVTQSSRYLVKRTGEKVFLECVQDMDHENMFWYRQDPGLGLRLIYFSYDVKMKEKGDIPEGYSVSREKKERFSLILESASTNQTSMYLCASSVGQEGEKLFFGSGTQLSVL.

The V gene is TRBV6-4, the J gene TRBJ2-1, with 11 nucleotides matching TRBD2. Trimming at V came to 8 bases and at J to 9 bases, leaving 12 bases not matched to a gene. CDR1 and CDR2 from the germline V gene are MRHNA and SNTAGT. This CDR3 is built from 15 residues. The CDR3 DNA sequence: TGTGCCAGCGGGGCTAGCGGGGGGTTCCGGGGTGAGCAGTTCTTC. Encoded protein: CASGASGGFRGEQFF.

The sample holds one count of this clone. V and J are TRBV15 and TRBJ1-5, with TRBD1 as a possible D gene (5 bases). Trimming cost V 7 bases and J 6 bases, with 16 bases left between them. Per germline, CDR1 LNHNV and CDR2 YYDKDF (reference sequence). The CDR3 has 14 residues. The CDR3: CATTDNPRGQPQHF. CDR3 bases: TGTGCCACCACAGACAACCCAAGGGGTCAGCCCCAGCATTTT.

This clone was seen once. The CDR3 reads CASSPGLVGYTF. The DNA of the CDR3 is TGTGCCAGCAGCCCTGGACTTGTTGGCTACACCTTC. The rearrangement links TRBV7-9 to TRBJ1-2; D is undetermined. Germline-derived CDR1 and CDR2 are SEHNR and FQNEAQ (reference sequence). Trimming took 5 bases from V and 7 from J, leaving 11 bases between them. The CDR3 totals 12 residues.

The genes are TRBV6-1 and TRBJ2-5; the match to TRBD2 covers 8 bases. The end of the DNA fits TRBJ2-7 better, so the J call may be wrong. Per germline, CDR1 MNHNS and CDR2 SASEGT. The CDR3 extends over 12 amino acids. The CDR3 here is CASRAGTSEQYF. For the CDR3, the DNA is TGTGCCAGCAGGGCCGGGACTAGCGAGCAGTACTTC.